This T cell receptor (beta chain) was found in a study of cytotoxic CD8 clonotypes in ibrutinib-treated CLL. Broader study findings: The clonality went up when patients responded to ibrutinib and dropped back toward baseline at progression.

Trimming removed 0 bases at V and 9 bases at J, with 6 bases between. The CDR3 has 11 residues. The germline V gene encodes CDR1 GTSNPN and CDR2 SVGIG (reference sequence). A note on this clone: Its antigen is unknown. This sample also contains other DNA sequences that code for the same CDR3.

Clones were sequenced by immunoSEQ multiplex PCR, and TCRdb holds only the in-frame ones, with some missing. The table shows tens of thousands of clones, with over 60% occurring only once. This sample comprised PBMCs, obtained after 12 months of ibrutinib treatment. This TCR was recovered from a human donor with chronic lymphocytic leukemia. The gene calls are TRBV30 and TRBJ2-1, with D unclear. The CDR3, as DNA: TGTGCCTGGAGTGTAGTTGGTGAGCAGTTCTTC. Its protein product is CAWSVVGEQFF.